This T cell receptor beta chain was retrieved from a study of T cell responses to AZD1222 COVID-19 vaccine (dated by TCRdb to the early 2020s). Broadly, across the study: AZD1222 recipients whose second dose came at about 4 weeks and those whose second dose came at about 12 weeks were combined into one group, since spike-specific TCR depth and breadth did not differ between the two schedules. Trial participants were enrolled into age subgroups of 18-55, 56-69 and 70-plus years, which contained about 150, 27 and 61 TCR-sequenced participants, respectively. A total of about 230 trial participants underwent TCR sequencing, of whom around 200 received two doses of AZD1222 and about 25 received two doses of the MenACWY control vaccine.

The intended sense of this specimen's time point label: baseline before first vaccination. Vaccinee samples were obtained from the UK trials COV001 and COV002, which included a single-blind randomized controlled phase 2/3 trial of AZD1222 (ChAdOx1 nCoV-19) in healthy adults. For TCRbeta chain sequencing, PBMC samples were collected from trial participants at day 0 and at day 28 after the second dose. CDR3 length: 13 amino acids, cysteine to phenylalanine. Of the read, only the CDR3 DNA is kept; its 39 bases are in frame from base 1. The junction carries 16 bases between V and J, which are trimmed by 5 bases and 8 bases respectively. Per the germline V gene (reference sequence), LNHDA is the CDR1 and SQIVND is the CDR2. As for this clone: Which antigen it targets is not known. Qualities for individual bases were not recorded, and no much larger clone is one base off.

Broader findings and caveats from the paper: Because no day 14 peak-response samples were available, the repertoires could be characterized only after the peak T cell response. Reportedly, almost half of the unique spike-specific TCRs recognized epitopes lying outside the regions that are mutated in the B.1.351 and B.1.1.7 variants. Conclusions about previously exposed vaccinees were limited because only six or seven AZD1222 recipients were SARS-CoV-2 seropositive at baseline. Participants were mostly white British and included more females than males, and it was suggested by the authors that clonal diversity may have been underestimated. The 56-69-year group was small, and its depth increase did not reach significance, likely because of low power. After two AZD1222 doses, spike-specific TCR breadth and depth were significantly higher than at day 0 and than in MenACWY recipients. Vaccine-associated CD4 TCRs spanned the whole spike protein, with dominant responses in regions 160-218 and 743-854.

The CDR3 regions of human TCRbeta chains were subjected to immunosequencing. In the authors' own workflow: TCRs in the repertoires were matched against a reference library of SARS-CoV-2-specific TCRs that had been generated with the MIRA antigen-specificity platform. Breadth meant the fraction of unique TCRs that were SARS-CoV-2-associated, whereas depth meant the fraction of total T cells that were SARS-CoV-2-associated. Using the MIRA data, each spike-specific TCR was mapped to the spike region that the TCR reacts to and placed in a CD4 or CD8 class. Log10-transformed breadth and depth values were compared by one-way ANOVA with Sidak's multiple comparisons tests. In its TCRdb copy, this immuneACCESS table keeps in-frame sequences only and misses some clones. Where compared with another copy, unresolved V genes explain less than half of these, and the others have no known cause. V, J and clone size derive from that table, while D and trimming were established from the DNA sequence. Within this sample are tens of thousands of clones, with approximately 90% of them counted one time only. Clones ranked in the top ten supply around 2% of the sample.

The receptor was derived from an adult in good health. The V and J genes are TRBV19 and TRBJ2-7; the D region is possibly TRBD1 or TRBD2, each matching across 5 bases. This specimen was peripheral blood, taken on day 0 of AZD1222 vaccination. CDR3 loop: CASSQDGAMQQYF. The nucleotides are TGTGCCAGTAGTCAGGACGGGGCAATGCAGCAGTACTTC.